This T cell receptor beta chain was captured by sequencing in a study of blood T cell repertoires in COVID-19. Study-level information: T cells, B-cell-depleted T cells, or PBMCs supplied cDNA or gDNA.

In terms of age and location, participants ranged from about 18 to 100 years and lived in roughly 22 US areas. Clinical history reported by participants formed the basis on which cohorts were assigned. V shed 1 base and J shed 1 base, with 12 bases lying between them. CDR3 length: 16 residues. Germline V lookup: CDR1 SGHNT, CDR2 YENEEA. How the authors handled the data: Amplification of reference gene primers provided the estimated nucleated cell counts. The protocol was immunoSEQ multiplex PCR, while the TCRdb copy is restricted to in-frame clones and leaves out a portion. That table furnishes V, J and clone size, whereas the DNA furnished D and trimming. The profile covers roughly 400,000 clones, with around nine tenths appearing a single time and 1.4% to 1.5% taken by the ten largest.

The sample consisted of PBMCs or T cells enriched from blood (not recorded which). The clonotype originates from a woman under 30 who had been exposed to COVID-19. The gene calls are TRBV11-3 and TRBJ2-3; D not certain. The DNA of the CDR3 is TGTGCCAGCAGCTTAGGCTACTCTCTTGGCACAGATACGCAGTATTTT. As protein: CASSLGYSLGTDTQYF.